The clone carrying this T cell receptor (beta chain) was recorded at least ten times. The data are from a study of regulatory T cells in long-lasting Graves disease. Across the whole study: Graves' patients, newly diagnosed, had taken antithyroid drugs under 3 months.

iRepertoire HTBI primers and Arm-PCR of CDR3 regions built TCR beta libraries. TCRdb passed the multiplex PCR reads through MiXCR, listing each CDR3 protein once. The sample holds about 540,000 distinct CDR3 sequences, 13% seen once. Time point here: newly diagnosed GD, antithyroid drugs for less than 3 months. The TCR library was prepared using RNA isolated from PBMCs. These data are also associated with another study on T cells in Graves' hyperthyroidism and ophthalmopathy. That report notes: Clinical symptoms, serum thyroxine, TRAb, thyroid ultrasound and orbital computed tomography informed diagnoses. Most thyroid-expanded clonotypes above 0.001 were also found in blood.

The clonotype was recovered from a man aged 25 to 40 with Graves disease. The specimen comprised peripheral blood mononuclear cells (PBMCs), sampled at new diagnosis, from a patient treated with antithyroid drugs.

The chain's CDR3 is CASGLALNEQFF. CDR3 DNA: TGTGCTAGTGGTTTGGCCTTAAATGAGCAGTTCTTC. The rearrangement joins TRBV12-5 to TRBJ2-1; D is unclear. The CDR3 has 12 amino acids. The V gene lost 1 base and the J gene lost 7 bases, with 5 bases spanning the gap. Germline V CDR1 and CDR2: LGHNT, FRNRAP.